The 26 T cell receptor beta chains below come from one sample, sequenced in a study of long-term antiretroviral therapy in people with HIV. At the survey level, the v3.0 immunoSEQ assay was run. TCRdb's copy holds only in-frame clones and misses some; the assay was immunoSEQ multiplex PCR. The sample contains about 7,200 clones, over 60% of which appear only once. The specimen comprised unsorted PBMCs, sampled about 0.9 years before starting antiretroviral therapy. The receptors shown here come from a man in his forties or fifties with HIV.

This clone has only a few counts. This CDR3 reads CASSLGQGGEQYF. The DNA for the CDR3 is TGTGCCAGCAGCCTGGGACAGGGGGGGGAGCAGTACTTC. V is TRBV11-2 and J is TRBJ2-7; 11 positions match TRBD1. Germline trimming cut 5 bases from V and 7 bases from J; bases unmatched to any gene: 4. In germline, CDR1 is SGHAT, CDR2 FQNNGV. There are 13 residues in the CDR3. The whole variable domain, remainder taken from reference TRBV11-2 and TRBJ2-7, is EAGVAQSPRYKIIEKRQSVAFWCNPISGHATLYWYQQILGQGPKLLIQFQNNGVVDDSQLPKDRFSAERLKGVDSTLKIQPAKLEDSAVYLCASSLGQGGEQYFGPGTRLTVT.

This chain uses TRBV28 with TRBJ2-2; 7 nucleotides line up with TRBD1. CDR3 length: 14 residues. Germline trimming cut 6 bases from V and 4 bases from J; bases unmatched to any gene: 5. Germline CDR1 and CDR2: MDHEN and SYDVKM. This CDR3 is CASRSGTATGELFF. The CDR3 DNA reads TGTGCCAGCAGGTCCGGGACAGCCACCGGGGAGCTGTTTTTT.

This clone occurred once. The chain joins TRBV30 to TRBJ2-7, with 10 bases identical to TRBD1. The CDR3 covers 15 residues. Trimming took 1 base from V and 3 from J; bases not matched to a gene: 6. Germline V gene sequence: CDR1 GTSNPN, CDR2 SVGIG (reference sequence). The CDR3 region is CAWSGGGQGIYEQYF. The CDR3 DNA reads TGTGCCTGGAGTGGGGGGGGACAGGGGATCTACGAGCAGTACTTC.

J is TRBJ2-2 and V is TRBV19, with TRBD1 matching 8 bases. This CDR3 spans 17 amino acids. V shed 8 bases and J 4 bases; nucleotides not matched to a gene: 15. Germline V gives CDR1 LNHDA, CDR2 SQIVND (reference sequence). The CDR3 coding sequence is TGTGCCAGTCTTACGACCCAGGGGGCAGGTGGCACCGGGGAGCTGTTTTTT. Translating gives CASLTTQGAGGTGELFF.

This rearrangement joins TRBV5-5 to TRBJ1-5, with TRBD1 matching over 7 bases. Germline-derived CDR1 and CDR2 are SGHKS and YYEKEE (reference sequence). CDR3 length: 16 amino acids. J gave up 0 bases and V 4 bases, and 7 bases lay outside the gene matches. In nucleotides, the CDR3 is TGTGCCAGCAGCATTGGGACAGTCCTTAGCAATCAGCCCCAGCATTTT. It is translated as CASSIGTVLSNQPQHF.

This sequence joins TRBV30 and TRBJ2-7; no definite D call. The CDR3 runs 13 residues. Looked up from germline, CDR1 is GTSNPN and CDR2 is SVGIG (reference sequence). V lost 0 bases to trimming and J lost 6 bases, with 12 bases between them. The CDR3 bases are TGTGCCTGGAGTGTAACCAAGGCCTCCGAGCAGTACTTC. Translation: CAWSVTKASEQYF. Full variable domain (outside the CDR3, taken from reference TRBV30 and TRBJ2-7): SQTIHQWPATLVQPVGSPLSLECTVEGTSNPNLYWYRQAAGRGLQLLFYSVGIGQISSEVPQNLSASRPQDRQFILSSKKLLLSDSGFYLCAWSVTKASEQYFGPGTRLTVT.

The J gene is TRBJ2-4, the V gene TRBV29-1; tentatively, D is TRBD1 (5 bases). Germline CDR1 and CDR2: SQVTM and ANQGSEA. The V and J ends lost 6 bases and 0 bases respectively, with 12 bases between them. This CDR3 comprises 14 residues. DNA of the CDR3: TGCAGCGTAACAGGTCATTTAGCCAAAAACATTCAGTACTTC. Amino acids: CSVTGHLAKNIQYF.

V and J are TRBV6-4 and TRBJ1-4; a possible D gene is TRBD1 (6 bases). The V end was cut by 6 bases, the J end by 13 bases, with 15 bases between. This CDR3 has 12 amino acids. Germline CDR1 and CDR2: MRHNA and SNTAGT. The CDR3 region is CASRAGGGRLFF. The CDR3 DNA sequence: TGTGCCAGCAGGGCGGGCGGGGGGCGACTGTTTTTT.

The V gene is TRBV10-2, the J gene TRBJ1-4; TRBD1 aligns across 7 bases. With 2 bases clipped from V and 7 bases from J, the junction kept 7 bases outside the gene matches. Germline lookup yields CDR1 WSHSY and CDR2 SAAADI. CDR3 length: 15 residues. The CDR3 nucleotides read TGCGCCAGCAGTGAGACAGGGGCCCGGAGTGAAAAACTGTTTTTT. Protein sequence: CASSETGARSEKLFF.

V and J are TRBV30 and TRBJ1-1; possibly TRBD1 for D (6 bases). Per germline, CDR1 GTSNPN and CDR2 SVGIG (reference sequence). Trimming pared 0 bases from V and 1 base from J, leaving 15 bases between. The CDR3 has 16 residues. The CDR3 sequence: CAWSVPQGNWNTEAFF. The CDR3 DNA reads TGTGCCTGGAGTGTACCCCAGGGGAATTGGAACACTGAAGCTTTCTTT.

V and J are TRBV7-2 and TRBJ2-1; 11 bases align to TRBD2. Germline values: CDR1 SGHTA, CDR2 FQGNSA. V lost 5 bases and J lost 5; bases outside the gene matches: 5. The CDR3 extends over 15 amino acids. CDR3 sequence reads: CASSPPTSGDNEQFF. CDR3 nucleotides: TGTGCCAGCAGCCCCCCGACTAGCGGGGACAATGAGCAGTTCTTC.

The J gene is TRBJ2-3, the V gene TRBV11-1; 7 nucleotides line up with TRBD2. The junction had 9 bases not matched to a gene; V was cut back by 4 bases and J by 5 bases. Germline CDR1 reads SGHAT; CDR2 reads FQDESV (reference sequence). There are 15 residues in the CDR3. The CDR3: CASSSLAGQGDTQYF. The CDR3 DNA sequence: TGTGCCAGCAGCTCATTAGCGGGCCAGGGAGATACGCAGTATTTT.

The chain is built from TRBV2 and TRBJ2-3; 7 bases agree with TRBD1. The trim removed 7 bases at V and 2 bases at J, leaving 6 bases unmatched. Germline-derived CDR1 and CDR2 are SNHLY and FYNNEI. The CDR3 is 14 residues long. As DNA, the CDR3 is TGTGCCAGCATGGCTAGGGGGCACACAGATACGCAGTATTTT. Protein: CASMARGHTDTQYF.

This clone appeared a few times. The J gene is TRBJ2-7, the V gene TRBV5-4; 12 bases line up with TRBD1. The V gene's germline CDR1 is SGHNT and CDR2 YYREEE (reference sequence). The length of the CDR3 is 15 residues. With 0 bases clipped from V and 6 bases from J, the junction kept 4 bases outside the gene matches. This CDR3 is CASSLEGQGAVEQYF. The CDR3 DNA follows: TGTGCCAGCAGCTTGGAGGGACAGGGGGCGGTCGAGCAGTACTTC.

The rearrangement joins TRBV6-5 to TRBJ1-4; 11 nucleotides line up with TRBD1. The trim removed 0 bases at V and 7 bases at J, leaving 4 bases unmatched. The CDR3 has 16 residues. Germline assignment: CDR1 MNHEY and CDR2 SVGAGI. CDR3: CASSYSRGQGGEKLFF. The CDR3 nucleotides read TGTGCCAGCAGTTACTCGAGGGGACAGGGGGGTGAAAAACTGTTTTTT.

The V gene is TRBV10-3, the J gene TRBJ1-2; tentatively, D is TRBD1 (6 bases). Trimming stripped 0 bases from V and 4 bases from J, with 12 bases between. The CDR3 runs to 15 residues. Per germline, CDR1 ENHRY and CDR2 SYGVKD. The CDR3 sequence: CAISESSGESYGYTF. The CDR3 bases are TGTGCCATCAGTGAGTCGTCAGGGGAAAGCTATGGCTACACCTTC.

The chain uses TRBV27 and TRBJ2-3; 7 bases match TRBD1. Unmatched junction bases numbered 5, after V lost 4 bases and J lost 1 base. CDR3 length: 15 residues. The V gene's germline CDR1 is MNHEY and CDR2 SMNVEV (reference sequence). CDR3 coding DNA: TGTGCCAGCAGTTCTCCGGGACAGCGCACAGATACGCAGTATTTT. Protein product: CASSSPGQRTDTQYF.

This clone is termed medium-sized. The chain's CDR3 is CASSSPGSGTNEKLFF. For the CDR3, the DNA is TGTGCCAGCAGCTCCCCGGGGAGTGGGACTAATGAAAAACTGTTTTTT. The chain uses TRBV11-2 and TRBJ1-4; D gene unclear. The CDR3 is 16 residues long. V dropped 4 bases and J dropped 2 bases, with 14 bases sitting between them. Germline V gives CDR1 SGHAT, CDR2 FQNNGV.

This CDR3 is CASSQDSLDSYNSPLHF. As DNA, the CDR3 is TGTGCCAGCAGCCAAGATTCCCTAGACTCCTATAATTCACCCCTCCACTTT. V gene TRBV4-2 combines with J gene TRBJ1-6; D ambiguous. V was trimmed by 0 bases and J by 0 bases, leaving 9 bases between them. The CDR3 totals 17 residues. Germline V gene lookup returns CDR1 LGHNA and CDR2 YNFKEQ.

This chain uses TRBV4-1 with TRBJ1-2, with 8 bases aligning to TRBD1. CDR3 length equals 14 residues. J was trimmed by 3 bases and V by 2 bases; bases with no gene match: 2. Germline assignment: CDR1 MGHRA and CDR2 YSYEKL. Here the CDR3 reads CASSQQTGDYGYTF. The CDR3, as DNA: TGCGCCAGCAGCCAACAGACAGGGGACTATGGCTACACCTTC.

The chain employs TRBV19 and TRBJ2-1; 7 nucleotides match TRBD2. The CDR3 is 15 amino acids. Germline V gene data show CDR1 as LNHDA and CDR2 as SQIVND (reference sequence). With V trimmed by 5 bases and J by 3 bases, 7 bases remained unmatched. CDR3 amino acids: CASSPMGGVYNEQFF. The DNA for the CDR3 is TGTGCCAGTAGTCCCATGGGGGGGGTCTACAATGAGCAGTTCTTC.

This clone ranks as medium-sized. The chain links TRBV9 to TRBJ2-7, with TRBD1 matching over 7 bases. The trim removed 0 bases at V and 3 bases at J, leaving 6 bases unmatched. CDR1 is SGDLS and CDR2 is YYNGEE in the germline V gene. This CDR3 spans 15 amino acids. In DNA, the CDR3 is TGTGCCAGCAGCGTAGGAGGGACAGTGTACTACGAGCAGTACTTC. It yields the protein CASSVGGTVYYEQYF.

This sequence joins TRBV30 and TRBJ2-4; TRBD1 might be the D (5 bases). The ends were cut back, 3 bases at V and 5 bases at J, with 5 bases in the middle. The CDR3 is 11 residues long. CDR1 GTSNPN and CDR2 SVGIG come from the germline V gene (reference sequence). The CDR3 region is CAWRGENIQYF. The DNA of the CDR3 is TGTGCCTGGAGAGGGGAAAACATTCAGTACTTC.

This chain links TRBV27 with TRBJ1-5; the D is unclear. V was cut by 8 bases and J by 3 bases, with 14 bases left in between. CDR1 MNHEY and CDR2 SMNVEV come from the germline V gene (reference sequence). The CDR3 spans 14 residues. The CDR3 DNA sequence: TGTGCCAGCCGGTCGGAGAATGACAATCAGCCCCAGCATTTT. The encoded protein is CASRSENDNQPQHF.

The chain combines TRBV6-5 with TRBJ2-7; 11 bases map to TRBD1. Germline lookup yields CDR1 MNHEY and CDR2 SVGAGI. The length of the CDR3 is 14 residues. The trim removed 5 bases at V and 5 bases at J, leaving 5 bases unmatched. The CDR3 sequence: CASSTGQGADEQYF. The DNA for the CDR3 is TGTGCCAGCAGTACTGGACAGGGGGCCGACGAGCAGTACTTC.

The chain employs TRBV5-1 and TRBJ2-1; D unclear. The CDR3 contains 12 residues. CDR1 SGHRS and CDR2 YFSETQ come from the germline V gene. Trimming removed 2 bases at V and 8 bases at J, with 8 bases between. The CDR3 protein is CASSFTSDEQFF. The DNA for the CDR3 is TGCGCCAGCAGCTTTACTTCAGATGAGCAGTTCTTC.